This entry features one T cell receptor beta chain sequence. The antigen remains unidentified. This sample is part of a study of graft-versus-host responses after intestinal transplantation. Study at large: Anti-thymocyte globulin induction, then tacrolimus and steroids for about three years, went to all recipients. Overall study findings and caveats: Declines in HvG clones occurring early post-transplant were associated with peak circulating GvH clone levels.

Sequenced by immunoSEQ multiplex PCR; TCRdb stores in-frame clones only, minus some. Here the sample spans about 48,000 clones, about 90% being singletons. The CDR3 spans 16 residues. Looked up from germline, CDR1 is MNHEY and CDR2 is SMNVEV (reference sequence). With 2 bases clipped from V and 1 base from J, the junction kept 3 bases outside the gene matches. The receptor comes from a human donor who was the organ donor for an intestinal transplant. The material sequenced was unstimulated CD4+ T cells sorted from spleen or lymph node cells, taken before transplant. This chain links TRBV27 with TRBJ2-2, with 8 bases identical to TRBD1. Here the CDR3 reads CASSLGTGLNTGELFF. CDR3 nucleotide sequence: TGTGCCAGCAGTTTAGGGACAGGCTTGAACACCGGGGAGCTGTTTTTT.